This TCR beta chain was captured in a study of blood T cell repertoires in COVID-19. There are 12 residues in the CDR3. Trimming removed 4 bases at V and 8 bases at J, with 11 bases between. From germline, CDR1 is LGHDT and CDR2 YNNKEL (reference sequence). Sequencing used immunoSEQ multiplex PCR; TCRdb keeps in-frame clones, though not all of them. The profile shows 70,000 to 95,000 clones, roughly four fifths of them singletons. The chain links TRBV3-1 (or the pseudogene TRBV3-2) to TRBJ1-2; D is perhaps TRBD1 (6 bases). Sequencing used peripheral blood. This clonotype originated in a human donor in a cohort sampled during active COVID-19. CDR3 sequence reads: CASSLGGSGYTF. DNA of the CDR3: TGTGCCAGCAGCCTAGGGGGTAGCGGCTACACCTTC.